This record covers a single TCR beta chain. The antigen is not known. Systemic immunosuppression or a history of autoimmune disease excluded patients. V was cut by 3 bases and J by 1 base, with 7 bases left in between. Germline-derived CDR1 and CDR2 are ENHRY and SYGVKD. The length of the CDR3 is 14 residues. This entry is derived from a study of OX40 agonist ivuxolimab in advanced cancers. General study results and limits: Clones of CD4+ and CD8+ blood T cells grew by week 6 at doses of 0.1 to 3.0 mg/kg.

Profiling relied on immunoSEQ multiplex PCR, and the TCRdb table lists in-frame clones only, not all of them. The data hold about 73,000 clones, with around 84% observed a single time. The rearrangement uses TRBV10-3 and TRBJ2-1, with D possibly being TRBD1 (5 bases). The clonotype comes from an adult with an advanced solid tumor such as melanoma, head and neck, liver or kidney cancer. Specimen: CD4+ or CD8+ T cells sorted from blood, collected in a trial of the OX40 agonist ivuxolimab. In DNA form, the CDR3 reads TGTGCCATCAGTGAAAAGGGGTCCTACAATGAGCAGTTCTTC. Its protein is CAISEKGSYNEQFF.